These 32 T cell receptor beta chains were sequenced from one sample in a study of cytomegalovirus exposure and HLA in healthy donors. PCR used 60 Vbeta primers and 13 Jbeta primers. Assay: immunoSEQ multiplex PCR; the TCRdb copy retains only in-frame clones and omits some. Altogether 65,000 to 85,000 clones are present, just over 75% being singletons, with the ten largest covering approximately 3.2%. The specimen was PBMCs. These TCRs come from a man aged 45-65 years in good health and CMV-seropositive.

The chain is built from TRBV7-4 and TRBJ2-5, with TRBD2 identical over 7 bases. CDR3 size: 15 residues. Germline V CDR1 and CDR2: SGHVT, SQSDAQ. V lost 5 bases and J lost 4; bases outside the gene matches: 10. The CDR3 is CASSLAGDLGETQYF. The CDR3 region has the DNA TGTGCCAGCAGCCTGGCGGGAGACTTGGGAGAGACCCAGTACTTC. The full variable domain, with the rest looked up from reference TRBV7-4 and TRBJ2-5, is GAGVSQSPRYKVAKRGRDVALRCDSISGHVTLYWYRQTLGQGSEVLTYSQSDAQRDKSGRPSGRFSAERPERSVSTLKIQRTEQGDSAVYLCASSLAGDLGETQYFGPGTRLLVL.

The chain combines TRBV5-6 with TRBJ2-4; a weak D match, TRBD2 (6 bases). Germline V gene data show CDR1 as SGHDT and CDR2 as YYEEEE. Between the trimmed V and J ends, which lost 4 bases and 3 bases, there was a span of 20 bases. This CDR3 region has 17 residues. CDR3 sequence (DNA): TGTGCCAGCAGCCTCTACCGGCTAGCGATAGACAAAAACATTCAGTACTTC. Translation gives CASSLYRLAIDKNIQYF.

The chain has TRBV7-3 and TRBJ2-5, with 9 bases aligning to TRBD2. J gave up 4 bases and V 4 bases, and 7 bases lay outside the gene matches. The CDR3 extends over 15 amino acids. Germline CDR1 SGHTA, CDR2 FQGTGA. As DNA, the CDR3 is TGTGCCAGCAGCTCACTAGCGGGTGTGGGAGAGACCCAGTACTTC. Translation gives CASSSLAGVGETQYF.

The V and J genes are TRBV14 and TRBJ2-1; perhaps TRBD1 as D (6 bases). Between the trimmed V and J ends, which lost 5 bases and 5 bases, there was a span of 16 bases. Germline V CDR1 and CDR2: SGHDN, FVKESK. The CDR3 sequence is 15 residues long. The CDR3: CASSVDRWPHNEQFF. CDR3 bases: TGTGCCAGCAGCGTCGACAGGTGGCCCCACAATGAGCAGTTCTTC.

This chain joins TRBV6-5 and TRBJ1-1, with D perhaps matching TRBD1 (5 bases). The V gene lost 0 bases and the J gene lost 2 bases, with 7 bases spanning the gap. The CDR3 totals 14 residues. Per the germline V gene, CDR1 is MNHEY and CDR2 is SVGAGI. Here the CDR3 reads CASSYSRVNTEAFF. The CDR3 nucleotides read TGTGCCAGCAGTTACTCCAGGGTTAACACTGAAGCTTTCTTT.

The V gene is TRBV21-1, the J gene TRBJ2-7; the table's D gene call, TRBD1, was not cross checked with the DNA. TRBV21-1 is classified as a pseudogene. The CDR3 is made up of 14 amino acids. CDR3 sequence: CASSKICSTYEQYF. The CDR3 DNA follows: TGTGCCAGCAGCAAAATCTGCAGTACCTACGAGCAGTACTTC.

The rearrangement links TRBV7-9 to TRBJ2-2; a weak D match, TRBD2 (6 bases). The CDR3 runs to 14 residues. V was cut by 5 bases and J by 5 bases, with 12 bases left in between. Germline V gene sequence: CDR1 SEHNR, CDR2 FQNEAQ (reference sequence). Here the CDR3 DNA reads TGTGCCAGCAGCCCCGGAGGGCTGACCGGGGAGCTGTTTTTT. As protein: CASSPGGLTGELFF.

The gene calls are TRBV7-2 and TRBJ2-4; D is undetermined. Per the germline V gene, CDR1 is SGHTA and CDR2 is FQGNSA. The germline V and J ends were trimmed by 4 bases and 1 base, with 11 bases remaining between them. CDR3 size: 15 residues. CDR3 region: CASSSGPGAKNIQYF. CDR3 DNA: TGTGCCAGCAGCTCGGGTCCTGGGGCCAAAAACATTCAGTACTTC.

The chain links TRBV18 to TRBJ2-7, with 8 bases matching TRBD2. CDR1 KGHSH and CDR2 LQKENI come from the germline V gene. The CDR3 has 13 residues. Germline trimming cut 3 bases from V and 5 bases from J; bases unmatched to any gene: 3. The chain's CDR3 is CASSPEAGDEQYF. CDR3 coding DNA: TGTGCCAGCTCACCCGAAGCGGGAGACGAGCAGTACTTC.

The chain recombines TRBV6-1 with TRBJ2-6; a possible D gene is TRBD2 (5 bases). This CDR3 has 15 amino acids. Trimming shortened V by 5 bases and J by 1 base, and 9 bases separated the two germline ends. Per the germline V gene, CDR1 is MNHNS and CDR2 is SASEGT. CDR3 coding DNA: TGTGCCAGCAGTCAGGAGGAATCTGGGGCCAACGTCCTGACTTTC. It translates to CASSQEESGANVLTF.

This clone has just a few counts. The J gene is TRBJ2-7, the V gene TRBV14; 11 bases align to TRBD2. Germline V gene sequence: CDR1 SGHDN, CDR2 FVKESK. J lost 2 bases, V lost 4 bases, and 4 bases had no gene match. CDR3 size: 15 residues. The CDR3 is CASSLTSGIPYEQYF. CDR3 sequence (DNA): TGTGCCAGCAGCCTGACTAGCGGGATCCCCTACGAGCAGTACTTC.

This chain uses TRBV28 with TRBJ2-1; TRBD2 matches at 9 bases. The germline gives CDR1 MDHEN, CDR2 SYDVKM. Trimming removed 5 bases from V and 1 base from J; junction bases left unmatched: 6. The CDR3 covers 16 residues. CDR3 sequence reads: CASSGSSGESYNEQFF. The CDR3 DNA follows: TGTGCCAGCAGTGGCTCTAGCGGGGAATCCTACAATGAGCAGTTCTTC.

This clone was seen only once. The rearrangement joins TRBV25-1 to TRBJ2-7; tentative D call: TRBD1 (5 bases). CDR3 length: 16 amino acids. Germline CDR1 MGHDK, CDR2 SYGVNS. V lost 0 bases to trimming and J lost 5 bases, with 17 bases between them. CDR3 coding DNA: TGTGCCAGCAGTGAATATCGCCTTCAGGGTAGCAACGAGCAGTACTTC. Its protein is CASSEYRLQGSNEQYF.

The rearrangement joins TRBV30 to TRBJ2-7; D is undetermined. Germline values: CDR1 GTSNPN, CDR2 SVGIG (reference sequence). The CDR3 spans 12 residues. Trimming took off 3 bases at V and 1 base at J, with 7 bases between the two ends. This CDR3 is CAWRPDSYEQYF. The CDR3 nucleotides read TGTGCCTGGAGACCAGATTCCTACGAGCAGTACTTC. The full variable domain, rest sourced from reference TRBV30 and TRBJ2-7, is SQTIHQWPATLVQPVGSPLSLECTVEGTSNPNLYWYRQAAGRGLQLLFYSVGIGQISSEVPQNLSASRPQDRQFILSSKKLLLSDSGFYLCAWRPDSYEQYFGPGTRLTVT.

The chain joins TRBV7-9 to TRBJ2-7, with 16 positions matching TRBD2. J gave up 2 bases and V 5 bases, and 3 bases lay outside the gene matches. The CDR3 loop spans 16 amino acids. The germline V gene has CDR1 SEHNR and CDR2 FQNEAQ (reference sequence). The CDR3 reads CASSAGLAGGTYEQYF. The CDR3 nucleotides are TGTGCCAGCAGCGCGGGACTAGCGGGGGGGACCTACGAGCAGTACTTC.

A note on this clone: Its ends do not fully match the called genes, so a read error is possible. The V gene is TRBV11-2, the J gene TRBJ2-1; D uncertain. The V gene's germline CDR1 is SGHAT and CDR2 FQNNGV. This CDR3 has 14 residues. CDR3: CASSLGSSYDEQFF. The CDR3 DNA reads TGTGCCAGCAGCTTAGGGAGCTCCTACGATGAGCAGTTCTTC.

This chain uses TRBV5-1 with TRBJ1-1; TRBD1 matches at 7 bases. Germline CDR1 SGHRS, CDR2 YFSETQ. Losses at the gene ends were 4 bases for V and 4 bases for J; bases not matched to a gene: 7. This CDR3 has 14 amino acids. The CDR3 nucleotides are TGCGCCAGCAGCGTACAACAGGGGAGCACTGAAGCTTTCTTT. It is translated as CASSVQQGSTEAFF.

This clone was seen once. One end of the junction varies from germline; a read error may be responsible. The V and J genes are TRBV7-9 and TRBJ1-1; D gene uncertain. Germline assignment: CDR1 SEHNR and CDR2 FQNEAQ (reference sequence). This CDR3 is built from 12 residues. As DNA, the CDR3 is TGTTCCAGCAGCGAACTGTACACTGAAGCTTTCTTT. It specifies CSSSELYTEAFF.

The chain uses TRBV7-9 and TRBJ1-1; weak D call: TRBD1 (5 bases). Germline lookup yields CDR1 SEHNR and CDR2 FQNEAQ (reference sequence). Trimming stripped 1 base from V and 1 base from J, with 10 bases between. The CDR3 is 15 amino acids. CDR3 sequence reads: CASSLVRVWNTEAFF. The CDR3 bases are TGTGCCAGCAGCTTAGTCAGGGTATGGAACACTGAAGCTTTCTTT.

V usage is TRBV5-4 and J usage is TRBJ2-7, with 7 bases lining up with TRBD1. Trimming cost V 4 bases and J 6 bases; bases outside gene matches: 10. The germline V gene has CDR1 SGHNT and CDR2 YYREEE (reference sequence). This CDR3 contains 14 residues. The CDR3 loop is CASSPPGQSPEQYF. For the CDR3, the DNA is TGTGCCAGCAGCCCACCGGGACAGAGTCCCGAGCAGTACTTC.

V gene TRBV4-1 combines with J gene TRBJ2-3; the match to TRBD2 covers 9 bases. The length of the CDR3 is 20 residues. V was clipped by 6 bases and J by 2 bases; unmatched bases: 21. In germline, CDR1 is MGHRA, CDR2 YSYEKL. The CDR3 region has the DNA TGCGCCAGCAGGAGACTGCAACGAGGAATAGCGGGAGCCCTCACAGATACGCAGTATTTT. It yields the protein CASRRLQRGIAGALTDTQYF.

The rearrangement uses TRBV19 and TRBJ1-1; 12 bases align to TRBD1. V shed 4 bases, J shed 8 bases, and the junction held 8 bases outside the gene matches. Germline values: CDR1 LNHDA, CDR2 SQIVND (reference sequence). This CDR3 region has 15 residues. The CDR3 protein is CASSTYRDRGREAFF. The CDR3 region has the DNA TGTGCCAGTAGTACTTACCGGGACAGGGGGCGGGAAGCTTTCTTT.

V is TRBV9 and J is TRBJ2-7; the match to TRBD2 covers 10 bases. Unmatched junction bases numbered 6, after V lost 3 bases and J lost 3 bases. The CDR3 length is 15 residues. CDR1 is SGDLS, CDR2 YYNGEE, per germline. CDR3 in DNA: TGTGCCAGCAGCGCTAGCGGGAGCGTCAACTACGAGCAGTACTTC. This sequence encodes CASSASGSVNYEQYF.

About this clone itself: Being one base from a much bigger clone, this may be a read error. CDR3 region: CGSSDRPETSGQFF. DNA of the CDR3: TGTGGCAGCAGTGACCGGCCTGAAACTTCGGGGCAGTTCTTC. The rearrangement uses TRBV6-4 and TRBJ2-1; no clear D gene. This CDR3 is built from 14 residues. CDR1 MRHNA and CDR2 SNTAGT come from the germline V gene.

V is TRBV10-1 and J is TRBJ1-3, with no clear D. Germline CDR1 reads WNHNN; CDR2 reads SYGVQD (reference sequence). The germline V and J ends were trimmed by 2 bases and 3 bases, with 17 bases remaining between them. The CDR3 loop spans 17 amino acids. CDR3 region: CASSETPVRGGGNTIYF. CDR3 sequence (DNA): TGCGCCAGCAGTGAGACCCCAGTCCGGGGAGGTGGAAACACCATATATTTT.

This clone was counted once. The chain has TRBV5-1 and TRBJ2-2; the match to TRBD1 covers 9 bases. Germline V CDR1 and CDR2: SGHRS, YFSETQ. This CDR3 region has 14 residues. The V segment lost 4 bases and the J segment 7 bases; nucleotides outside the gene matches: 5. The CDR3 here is CASSGDRAGGELFF. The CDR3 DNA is TGCGCCAGCAGCGGGGACAGGGCTGGCGGGGAGCTGTTTTTT. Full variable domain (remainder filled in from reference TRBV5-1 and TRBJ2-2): KAGVTQTPRYLIKTRGQQVTLSCSPISGHRSVSWYQQTPGQGLQFLFEYFSETQRNKGNFPGRFSGRQFSNSRSEMNVSTLELGDSALYLCASSGDRAGGELFFGEGSRLTVL.

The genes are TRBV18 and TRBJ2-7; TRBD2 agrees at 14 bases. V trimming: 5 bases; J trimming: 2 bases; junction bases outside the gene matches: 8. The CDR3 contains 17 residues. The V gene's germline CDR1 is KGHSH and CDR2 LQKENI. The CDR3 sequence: CASSAGTSGRNAYEQYF. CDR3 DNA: TGTGCCAGCTCAGCCGGGACTAGCGGGAGAAACGCCTACGAGCAGTACTTC.

CDR3 in amino acids: CASSQLGVGNEKLFF. Written as DNA, the CDR3 is TGCGCCAGCAGCCAGTTGGGCGTGGGTAATGAAAAACTGTTTTTT. The chain employs TRBV4-1 and TRBJ1-4; D not certain. V was pared by 3 bases and J by 4 bases, with 12 bases between. This CDR3 contains 15 residues. Germline CDR1 MGHRA, CDR2 YSYEKL.

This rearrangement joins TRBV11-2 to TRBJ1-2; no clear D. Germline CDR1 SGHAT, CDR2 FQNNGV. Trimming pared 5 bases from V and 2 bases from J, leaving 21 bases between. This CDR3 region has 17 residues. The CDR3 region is CASSLYSTRETNYGYTF. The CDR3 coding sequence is TGTGCCAGCAGCCTTTACTCAACTCGGGAGACAAACTATGGCTACACCTTC.

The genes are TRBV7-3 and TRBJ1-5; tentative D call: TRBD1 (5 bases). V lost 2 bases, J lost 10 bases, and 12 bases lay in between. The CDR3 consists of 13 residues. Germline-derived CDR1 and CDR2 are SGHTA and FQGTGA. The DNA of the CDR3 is TGTGCCAGCAGCTTAGATCAGGGTTTACCCCAGCATTTT. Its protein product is CASSLDQGLPQHF.

The CDR3 here is CASSLVLAGVSEQYF. In nucleotides, the CDR3 is TGTGCCAGCAGCTTAGTACTAGCGGGAGTATCCGAGCAGTACTTC. The rearrangement links TRBV11-2 to TRBJ2-7; 11 bases map to TRBD2. There are 15 residues in the CDR3. The V gene's germline CDR1 is SGHAT and CDR2 FQNNGV. V was clipped by 1 base and J by 6 bases; unmatched bases: 5.

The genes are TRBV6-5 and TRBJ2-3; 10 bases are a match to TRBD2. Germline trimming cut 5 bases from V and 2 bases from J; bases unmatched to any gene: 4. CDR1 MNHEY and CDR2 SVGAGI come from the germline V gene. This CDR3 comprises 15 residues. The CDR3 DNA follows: TGTGCCAGCAGTACAGGACTAGCGGTCACAGATACGCAGTATTTT. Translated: CASSTGLAVTDTQYF.